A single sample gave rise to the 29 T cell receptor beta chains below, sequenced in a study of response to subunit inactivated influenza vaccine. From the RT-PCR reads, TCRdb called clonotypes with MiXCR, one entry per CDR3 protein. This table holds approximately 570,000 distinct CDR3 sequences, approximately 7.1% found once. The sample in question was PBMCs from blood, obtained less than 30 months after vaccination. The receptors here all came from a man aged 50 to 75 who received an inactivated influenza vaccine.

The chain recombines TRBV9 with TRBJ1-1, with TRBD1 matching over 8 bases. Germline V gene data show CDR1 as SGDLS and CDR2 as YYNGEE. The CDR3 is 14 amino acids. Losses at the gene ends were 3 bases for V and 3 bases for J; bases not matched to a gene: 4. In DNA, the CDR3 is TGTGCCAGCAGCGGAGCCAGGGGGCACACTGAAGCTTTCTTT. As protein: CASSGARGHTEAFF.

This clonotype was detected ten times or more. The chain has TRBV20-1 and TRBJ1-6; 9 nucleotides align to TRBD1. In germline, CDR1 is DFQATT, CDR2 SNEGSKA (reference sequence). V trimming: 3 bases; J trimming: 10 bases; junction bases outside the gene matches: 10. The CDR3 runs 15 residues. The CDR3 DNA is TGCAGTGCTAGCTATACAGGGGGCGGAGGGTCACCCCTCCACTTT. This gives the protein CSASYTGGGGSPLHF.

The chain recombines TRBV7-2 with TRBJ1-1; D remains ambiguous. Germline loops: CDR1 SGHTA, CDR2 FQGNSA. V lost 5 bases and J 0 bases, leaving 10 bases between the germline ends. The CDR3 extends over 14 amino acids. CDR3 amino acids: CASSPRLLNTEAFF. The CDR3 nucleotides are TGTGCCAGCAGCCCCCGACTTCTGAACACTGAAGCTTTCTTT. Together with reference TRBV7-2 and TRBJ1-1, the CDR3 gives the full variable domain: GAGVSQSPSNKVTEKGKDVELRCDPISGHTALYWYRQSLGQGLEFLIYFQGNSAPDKSGLPSDRFSAERTGGSVSTLTIQRTQQEDSAVYLCASSPRLLNTEAFFGQGTRLTVV.

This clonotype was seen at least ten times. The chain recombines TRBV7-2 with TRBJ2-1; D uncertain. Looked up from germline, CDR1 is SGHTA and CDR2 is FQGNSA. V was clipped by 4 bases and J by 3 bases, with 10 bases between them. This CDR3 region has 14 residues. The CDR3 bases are TGTGCCAGCAGCTCCACTCCGGGCTACAATGAGCAGTTCTTC. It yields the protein CASSSTPGYNEQFF.

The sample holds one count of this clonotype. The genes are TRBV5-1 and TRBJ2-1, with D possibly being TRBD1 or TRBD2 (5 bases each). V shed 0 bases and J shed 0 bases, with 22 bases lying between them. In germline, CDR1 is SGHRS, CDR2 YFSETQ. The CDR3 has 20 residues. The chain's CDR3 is CASSLAVRRDHSGSYNEQFF. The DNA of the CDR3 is TGCGCCAGCAGCTTGGCCGTCCGTAGGGACCACTCCGGCTCCTACAATGAGCAGTTCTTC.

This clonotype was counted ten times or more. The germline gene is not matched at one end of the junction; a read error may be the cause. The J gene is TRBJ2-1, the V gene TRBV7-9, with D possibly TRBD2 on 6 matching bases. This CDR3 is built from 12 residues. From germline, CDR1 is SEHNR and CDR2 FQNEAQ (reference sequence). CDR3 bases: TGCGCCAGCAGCTTGGAGGGGAATGAGCAGTTCTTC. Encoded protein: CASSLEGNEQFF.

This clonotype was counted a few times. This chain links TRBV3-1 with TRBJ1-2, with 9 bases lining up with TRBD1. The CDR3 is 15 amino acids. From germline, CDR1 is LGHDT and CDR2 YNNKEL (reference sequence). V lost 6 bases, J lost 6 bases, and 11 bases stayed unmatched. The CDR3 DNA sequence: TGTGCCAGCAGGCAAACGGGACAGGGAAGCGATGGCTACACCTTC. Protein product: CASRQTGQGSDGYTF.

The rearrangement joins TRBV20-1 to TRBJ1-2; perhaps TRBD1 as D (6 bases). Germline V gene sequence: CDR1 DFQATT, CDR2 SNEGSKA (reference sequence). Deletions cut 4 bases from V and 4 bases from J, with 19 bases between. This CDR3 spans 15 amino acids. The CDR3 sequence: CSATPVGGRIYGYTF. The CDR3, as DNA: TGCAGTGCTACTCCGGTGGGGGGCCGGATCTATGGCTACACCTTC.

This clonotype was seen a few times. The CDR3 sequence is CASSQDGGDNEQFF. The CDR3 DNA is TGCGCCAGCAGCCAAGACGGAGGTGACAATGAGCAGTTCTTC. The chain carries TRBV4-3 and TRBJ2-1, with D possibly TRBD2 on 5 matching bases. The CDR3 loop spans 14 amino acids. Germline CDR1 and CDR2: LGHNA and YSLEER. The V and J ends lost 0 bases and 5 bases respectively, with 8 bases between them.

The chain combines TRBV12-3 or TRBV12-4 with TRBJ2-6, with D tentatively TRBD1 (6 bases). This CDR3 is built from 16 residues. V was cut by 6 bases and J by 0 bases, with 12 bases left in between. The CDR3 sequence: CASSLTGLSGANVLTF. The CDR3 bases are TGTGCCAGCAGCCTCACAGGGCTCTCTGGGGCCAACGTCCTGACTTTC.

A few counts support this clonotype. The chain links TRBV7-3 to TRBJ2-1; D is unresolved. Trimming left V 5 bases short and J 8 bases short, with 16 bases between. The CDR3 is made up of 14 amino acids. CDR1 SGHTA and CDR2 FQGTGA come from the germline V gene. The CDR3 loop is CASSPGSGSDEQFF. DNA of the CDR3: TGTGCCAGCAGCCCCGGTTCGGGTTCAGATGAGCAGTTCTTC.

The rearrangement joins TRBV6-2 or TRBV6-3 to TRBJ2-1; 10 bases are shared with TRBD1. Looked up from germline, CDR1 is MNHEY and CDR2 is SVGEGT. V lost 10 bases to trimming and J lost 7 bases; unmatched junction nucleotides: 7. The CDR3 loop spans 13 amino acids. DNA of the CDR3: TGTGCCACCCGGACAGGGGGGTTTAATGAGCAGTTCTTC. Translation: CATRTGGFNEQFF.

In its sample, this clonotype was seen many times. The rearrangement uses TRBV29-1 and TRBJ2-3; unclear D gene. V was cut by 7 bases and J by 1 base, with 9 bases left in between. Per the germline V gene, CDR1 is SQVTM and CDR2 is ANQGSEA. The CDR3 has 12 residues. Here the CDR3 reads CSGRGGTDTQYF. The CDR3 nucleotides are TGCAGCGGAAGAGGAGGCACAGATACGCAGTATTTT.

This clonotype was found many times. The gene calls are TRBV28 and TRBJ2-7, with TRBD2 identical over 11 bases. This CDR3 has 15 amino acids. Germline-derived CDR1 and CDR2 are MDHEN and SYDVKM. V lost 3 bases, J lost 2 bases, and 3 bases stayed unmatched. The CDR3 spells CASSLELAGAYEQYF. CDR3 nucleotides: TGTGCCAGCAGTTTGGAACTAGCGGGAGCCTACGAGCAGTACTTC. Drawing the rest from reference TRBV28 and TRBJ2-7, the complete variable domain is DVKVTQSSRYLVKRTGEKVFLECVQDMDHENMFWYRQDPGLGLRLIYFSYDVKMKEKGDIPEGYSVSREKKERFSLILESASTNQTSMYLCASSLELAGAYEQYFGPGTRLTVT.

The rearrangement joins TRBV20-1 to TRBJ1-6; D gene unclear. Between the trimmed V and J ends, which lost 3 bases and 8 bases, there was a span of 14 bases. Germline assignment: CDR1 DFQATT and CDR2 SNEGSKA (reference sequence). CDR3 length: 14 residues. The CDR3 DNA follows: TGCAGTGCTAGTATCCTGCGGAGCGATTCACCCCTCCACTTT. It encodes CSASILRSDSPLHF.

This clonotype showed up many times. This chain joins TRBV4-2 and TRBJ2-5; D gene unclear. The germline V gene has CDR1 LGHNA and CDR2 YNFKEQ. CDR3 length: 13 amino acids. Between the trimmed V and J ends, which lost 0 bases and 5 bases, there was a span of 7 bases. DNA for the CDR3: TGTGCCAGCAGCCAAGAGGGTTGGGAGACCCAGTACTTC. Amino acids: CASSQEGWETQYF.

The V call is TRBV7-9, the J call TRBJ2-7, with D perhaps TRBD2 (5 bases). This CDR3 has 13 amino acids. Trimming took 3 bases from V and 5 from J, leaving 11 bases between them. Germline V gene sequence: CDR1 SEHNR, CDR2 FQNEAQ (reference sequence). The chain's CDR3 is CASSFSGSNEQYF. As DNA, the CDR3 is TGTGCCAGCAGCTTTTCGGGAAGCAACGAGCAGTACTTC.

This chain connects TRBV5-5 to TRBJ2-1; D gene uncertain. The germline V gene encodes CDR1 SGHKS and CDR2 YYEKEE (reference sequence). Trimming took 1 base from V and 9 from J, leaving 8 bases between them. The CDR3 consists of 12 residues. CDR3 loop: CASSLSEGEQFF. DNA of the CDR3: TGTGCCAGCAGCTTGTCGGAAGGTGAGCAGTTCTTC.

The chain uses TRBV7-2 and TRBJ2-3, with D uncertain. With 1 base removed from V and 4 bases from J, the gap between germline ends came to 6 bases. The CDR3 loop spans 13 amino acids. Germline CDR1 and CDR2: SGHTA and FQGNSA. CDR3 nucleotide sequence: TGTGCCAGCAGCTTAGGGAATGCAGATACGCAGTATTTT. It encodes CASSLGNADTQYF.

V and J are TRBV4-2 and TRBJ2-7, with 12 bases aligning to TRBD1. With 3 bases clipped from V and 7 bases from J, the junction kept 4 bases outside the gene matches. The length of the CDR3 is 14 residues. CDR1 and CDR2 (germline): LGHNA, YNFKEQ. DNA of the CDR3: TGTGCCAGCAGCCAGGGACAGGGGGCGGTTGAGCAGTACTTC. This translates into CASSQGQGAVEQYF.

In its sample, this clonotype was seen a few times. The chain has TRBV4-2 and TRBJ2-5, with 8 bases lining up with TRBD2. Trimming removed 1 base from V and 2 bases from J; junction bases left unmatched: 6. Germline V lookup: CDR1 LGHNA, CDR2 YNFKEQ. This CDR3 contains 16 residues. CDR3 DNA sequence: TGTGCCAGCAGCCAAGGGATCGGGGGGGCTCAAGAGACCCAGTACTTC. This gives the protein CASSQGIGGAQETQYF.

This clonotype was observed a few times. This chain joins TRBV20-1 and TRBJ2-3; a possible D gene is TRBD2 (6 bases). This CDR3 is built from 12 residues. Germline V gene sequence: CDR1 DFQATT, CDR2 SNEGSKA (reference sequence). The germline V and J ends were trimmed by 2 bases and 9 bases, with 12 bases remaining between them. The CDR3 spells CSARTGEGTQYF. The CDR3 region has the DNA TGCAGTGCTAGAACGGGGGAAGGCACGCAGTATTTT.

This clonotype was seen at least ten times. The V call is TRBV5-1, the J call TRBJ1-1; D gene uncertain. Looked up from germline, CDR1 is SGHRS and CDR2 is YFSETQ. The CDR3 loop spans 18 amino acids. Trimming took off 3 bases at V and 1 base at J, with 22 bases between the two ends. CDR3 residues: CASSYQRTSLPRNTEAFF. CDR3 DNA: TGCGCCAGCAGCTACCAACGGACTTCATTGCCCCGGAACACTGAAGCTTTCTTT.

The CDR3 coding sequence is TGTGCCAGCAGCTTAAATTCGGTCCAGTACTTC. It translates to CASSLNSVQYF. V gene TRBV7-6 combines with J gene TRBJ2-5; no clear D. This CDR3 is 11 amino acids long. Trimming cost V 2 bases and J 10 bases, with 8 bases left between them. Germline CDR1 and CDR2: SGHVS and FNYEAQ.

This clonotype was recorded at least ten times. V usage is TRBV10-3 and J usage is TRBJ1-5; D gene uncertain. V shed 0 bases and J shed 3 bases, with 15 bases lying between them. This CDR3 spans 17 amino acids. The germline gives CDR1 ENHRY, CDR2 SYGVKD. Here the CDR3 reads CAISESTYSRFNQPQHF. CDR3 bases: TGTGCCATCAGTGAGTCGACCTACAGTCGATTCAATCAGCCCCAGCATTTT.

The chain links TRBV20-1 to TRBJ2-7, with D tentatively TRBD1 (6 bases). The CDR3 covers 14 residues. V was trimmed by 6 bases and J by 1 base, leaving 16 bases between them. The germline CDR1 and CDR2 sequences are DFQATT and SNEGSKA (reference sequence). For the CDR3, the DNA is TGCAGTGCCAAGAACAGGGTGGGGTCCTACGAGCAGTACTTC. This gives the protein CSAKNRVGSYEQYF.

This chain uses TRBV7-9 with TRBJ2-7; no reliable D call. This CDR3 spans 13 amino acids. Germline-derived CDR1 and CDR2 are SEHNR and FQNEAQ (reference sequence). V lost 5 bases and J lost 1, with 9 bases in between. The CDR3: CASSPYGSYEQYF. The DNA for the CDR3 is TGTGCCAGCAGCCCCTACGGATCCTACGAGCAGTACTTC.

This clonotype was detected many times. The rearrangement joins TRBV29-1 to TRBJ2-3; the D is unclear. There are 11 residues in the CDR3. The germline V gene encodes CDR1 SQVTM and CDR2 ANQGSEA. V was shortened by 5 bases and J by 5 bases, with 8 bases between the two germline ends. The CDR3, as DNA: TGCAGCGTTCCCCACAAAGATACGCAGTATTTT. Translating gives CSVPHKDTQYF.

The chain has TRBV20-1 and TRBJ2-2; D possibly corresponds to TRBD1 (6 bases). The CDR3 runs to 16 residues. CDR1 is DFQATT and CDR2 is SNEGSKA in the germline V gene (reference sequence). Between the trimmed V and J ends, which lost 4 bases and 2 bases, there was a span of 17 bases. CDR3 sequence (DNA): TGCAGTGCTAACCCCCGGGACACCACAAACACCGGGGAGCTGTTTTTT. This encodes CSANPRDTTNTGELFF.